These T cell receptor beta chains were read from a single sample in a study of cytomegalovirus exposure and HLA in healthy donors. Here immunoSEQ multiplex PCR was the method, and the copy in TCRdb shows in-frame clones only, minus some. The top ten hold over 0.65% of the sample, which has hundreds of thousands of clones, approximately 88% seen once. The source material was PBMCs. The receptors come from a boy aged 2 to 10 in good health and CMV-seronegative. Both conserved end residues are part of each CDR3. D genes are given only for firm matches. Size values are once, few and many counts, or a class for expanded clones, and some rows have none.

J,size,D,V,DNA,CDR3
TRBJ1-3,-,-,TRBV7-9,TGTGCCAGCAGCTTTCCAGGGGCTGGAAACACCATATATTTT,CASSFPGAGNTIYF
TRBJ2-7,-,-,TRBV7-9,TGTGCCAGCAGCTTCGGGGATCCCTACGAGCAGTACTTC,CASSFGDPYEQYF
TRBJ1-3,-,-,TRBV2,TGTGCCAGCAAAGGGGGTGGAGGAAACACCATATATTTT,CASKGGGGNTIYF
TRBJ2-2,-,-,TRBV2,TGTGCCAGCGGGACGGGGGCGAACACCGGGGAGCTGTTTTTT,CASGTGANTGELFF
TRBJ2-7,-,-,TRBV27,TGTGCCAGCAGTTTAGAGTATTCTGTCTACGAGCAGTACTTC,CASSLEYSVYEQYF
TRBJ2-7,-,TRBD2,TRBV27,TGTGCCAGCACTGGACTAGCGGGGGGTTCCTACGAGCAGTACTTC,CASTGLAGGSYEQYF
TRBJ2-3,-,-,TRBV2,TGTGCCAGCAGTCAAGAGACAGGTCGAAGTGATACGCAGTATTTT,CASSQETGRSDTQYF
TRBJ2-5,-,TRBD1,TRBV19,TGTGCCAGTAGCAGGGGGTGGCAACAAGAGACCCAGTACTTC,CASSRGWQQETQYF
TRBJ2-7,-,TRBD1,TRBV6-5,TGTGCCAGCAGTTACAGGCCAGGGGGTACCTACGAGCAGTACTTC,CASSYRPGGTYEQYF
TRBJ2-3,-,TRBD2,TRBV5-5,TGTGCCAGCAGTCTGGGGGGGGGCACAGATACGCAGTATTTT,CASSLGGGTDTQYF
TRBJ1-1,-,TRBD1,TRBV27,TGTGCCAGCAGTTTCAGGGGGCTTAATGAAGCTTTCTTT,CASSFRGLNEAFF
TRBJ2-7,-,TRBD2,TRBV9,TGTGCCAGCAGCGTAGGGCTAGCGGCCTATGCGGGCGAGCAGTACTTC,CASSVGLAAYAGEQYF
TRBJ1-2,-,TRBD1,TRBV6-1,TGTGCCAGCACCCGACAGGGATTCGTCTATGGCTACACCTTC,CASTRQGFVYGYTF
TRBJ2-3,-,TRBD2,TRBV25-1,TGTGCCAGCAGTGGTGGACTAGCGGGAGTTAGGACAGATACGCAGTATTTT,CASSGGLAGVRTDTQYF
TRBJ1-5,-,-,TRBV5-1,TGCGCCAGCAGCTTACCCAGGGTGCAGCCCCAGCATTTT,CASSLPRVQPQHF
TRBJ1-2,-,-,TRBV14,TGTGCCAGCAGCCAGACGGACAGCGTCTATGGCTACACCTTC,CASSQTDSVYGYTF
TRBJ2-1,-,TRBD2,TRBV6-1,TGTGCCAGCAGTGCTATTTGGGAGGGAGGCCGGAATGAGCAGTTCTTC,CASSAIWEGGRNEQFF
TRBJ2-7,-,-,TRBV5-1,TGCGCCAGCAGCGTGCCCGGCGGGACAGCGCAGGAGCAGTACTTC,CASSVPGGTAQEQYF
TRBJ2-3,-,-,TRBV6-5,TGTGCCAGCAGAGCCAAGGGGGTAGATACGCAGTATTTT,CASRAKGVDTQYF
TRBJ2-3,-,-,TRBV11-2,TGTGCCATACGGATCGGAGAGGATACGCAGTATTTT,CAIRIGEDTQYF
TRBJ2-1,-,TRBD2,TRBV7-3,TGTGCCAGCAGCGTTACTAGCGGGGCGTACAATGAGCAGTTCTTC,CASSVTSGAYNEQFF
TRBJ2-5,-,TRBD2,TRBV14,TGTGCCAGCAGCCTCGTGACTAGCGGCCAAGAGACCCAGTACTTC,CASSLVTSGQETQYF
TRBJ2-5,once,TRBD1,TRBV7-9,TGTGCCAGCAGCTTAGGAGACAGGGGGGGTAGGGAGACCCAGTACTTC,CASSLGDRGGRETQYF
TRBJ1-2,-,-,TRBV9,TGTGCCAGCCGGGATGGCTATGGCTACACCTTC,CASRDGYGYTF
TRBJ2-5,-,-,TRBV14,TGTGCCAGCAGCCAAGGGAGTTTGGAGACCCAGTACTTC,CASSQGSLETQYF
TRBJ2-3,-,-,TRBV2,TGTGCCAGCAGTGAAGAAGACATTGGGCCAGATACGCAGTATTTT,CASSEEDIGPDTQYF
TRBJ2-3,-,TRBD2,TRBV11-3,TGTGCCAGCAGCTTAGTTCTAGCGGGCCACACAGATACGCAGTATTTT,CASSLVLAGHTDTQYF
TRBJ1-2,-,-,TRBV9,TGTGCCAGCAGCGTAGATATGTTGGGGCCCCTGGGCTATGGCTACACCTTC,CASSVDMLGPLGYGYTF
TRBJ2-1,-,TRBD2,TRBV10-3,TGTGCCATCAGTGAGTTCTCGGGACTAGCGGGAGGGTTTCGTTACAATGAGCAGTTCTTC,CAISEFSGLAGGFRYNEQFF
TRBJ1-1,-,TRBD1,TRBV11-1,TGTGCCAGCAGCCCAAACAGGGGGCGGAACACTGAAGCTTTCTTT,CASSPNRGRNTEAFF
TRBJ1-1,-,-,TRBV11-2,TGTGCCAGCAGATTGTCGGTGAACACTGAAGCTTTCTTT,CASRLSVNTEAFF
TRBJ2-5,-,TRBD2,TRBV9,TGTGCCAGCAGCTCCCGGGGGGTACAAGAGACCCAGTACTTC,CASSSRGVQETQYF
TRBJ2-1,-,-,TRBV7-8,TGTGCCAGCAGCTTAGGGTTGAGTGAGCAGTTCTTC,CASSLGLSEQFF
TRBJ2-5,-,TRBD2,TRBV6-6,TGTGCCAGCAGCCGGACTAGCGGGAGGGTAGAAGAGACCCAGTACTTC,CASSRTSGRVEETQYF
TRBJ1-1,-,TRBD1,TRBV12-5,TGTGCTAGTGGGCCCAGGGGGGATAACACTGAAGCTTTCTTT,CASGPRGDNTEAFF
TRBJ2-7,-,TRBD1,TRBV18,TGTGCCAGCTCACCACCGTCGGACAGGGGCCGTACGGAGCAGTACTTC,CASSPPSDRGRTEQYF
TRBJ2-5,-,-,TRBV10-3,TGTGCCATCAGTGAGTCCTCGTATAGCCAGTACTTC,CAISESSYSQYF
TRBJ1-2,-,-,TRBV18,TGTGCCAGCTCACCACAGACAGACTATGGCTACACCTTC,CASSPQTDYGYTF
TRBJ2-3,-,TRBD2,TRBV11-3,TGTGCCAGCAGCCCCCGGCAAGCGGGAGTTCCTACGGATACGCAGTATTTT,CASSPRQAGVPTDTQYF
TRBJ1-1,-,-,TRBV6-1,TGTGCCAGCAGTGAAGTCCGTGAGGGCACTGAAGCTTTCTTT,CASSEVREGTEAFF
TRBJ1-2,-,-,TRBV25-1,TGTGCCAGCAGTGATTTCTATAGTGGCTACACCTTC,CASSDFYSGYTF
TRBJ2-5,-,-,TRBV29-1,TGCAGCGTTGTACAGAAAGAGACCCAGTACTTC,CSVVQKETQYF
TRBJ2-7,-,-,TRBV15,TGTGCCACCAGCAGAGATGGAGTACGGGGGATATCTAGGGGGGGCTACGAGCAGTACTTC,CATSRDGVRGISRGGYEQYF
TRBJ2-3,-,-,TRBV20-1,TGCAGTGCCGGGGGTACAGATACGCAGTATTTT,CSAGGTDTQYF
TRBJ1-6,-,TRBD1,TRBV6-5,TGTGCCAGCAGACAGGGGTTCGCAGGGGTTTCACCCCTCCACTTT,CASRQGFAGVSPLHF
TRBJ1-6,few,-,TRBV7-3,TGTGCCAGCAGCTTACAGGATTCACCCCTCCACTTT,CASSLQDSPLHF
TRBJ1-2,-,-,TRBV2,TGTGCCAGCAGTGGAGGCCAGGGTGGCTATGGCTACACCTTC,CASSGGQGGYGYTF
TRBJ2-2,-,TRBD1,TRBV6-5,TGTGCCAGCAGTTACAGGGGGCGCAACACCGGGGAGCTGTTTTTT,CASSYRGRNTGELFF
TRBJ2-1,-,TRBD2,TRBV5-1,TGCGCCAGCAGCTTGGCACTAGCGGGAAGCGAGCAGTTCTTC,CASSLALAGSEQFF
TRBJ1-2,-,-,TRBV13,TGTGCCAGCAGCTTTTCCCACACCCGGGACACACATGGCTACACCTTC,CASSFSHTRDTHGYTF
TRBJ1-2,once,-,TRBV5-6,TGTGCCAGCAGGAATAGAGAATTTAACTATGGCTACACCTTC,CASRNREFNYGYTF
TRBJ2-3,-,-,TRBV29-1,TGCAGCGTCCGAGGACAGCAATCTAGCACAGATACGCAGTATTTT,CSVRGQQSSTDTQYF
TRBJ2-5,-,-,TRBV5-1,TGCGCCAGCTCCTCCTTGTCGGGGGGCCAGGTAGGGGAGACCCAGTACTTC,CASSSLSGGQVGETQYF
TRBJ2-2,-,-,TRBV5-1,TGCGCCAGCAGCTTGACTCCGAACACCGGGGAGCTGTTTTTT,CASSLTPNTGELFF